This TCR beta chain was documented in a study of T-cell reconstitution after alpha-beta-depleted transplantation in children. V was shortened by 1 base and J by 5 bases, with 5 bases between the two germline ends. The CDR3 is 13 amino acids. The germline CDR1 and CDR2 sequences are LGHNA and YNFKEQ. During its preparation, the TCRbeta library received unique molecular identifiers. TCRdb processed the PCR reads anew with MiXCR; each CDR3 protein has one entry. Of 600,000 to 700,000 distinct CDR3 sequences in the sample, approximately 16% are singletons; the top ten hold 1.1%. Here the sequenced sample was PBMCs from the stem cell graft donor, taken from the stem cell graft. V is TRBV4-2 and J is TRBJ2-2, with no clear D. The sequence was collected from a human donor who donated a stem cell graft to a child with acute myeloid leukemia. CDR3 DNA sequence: TGTGCCAGCAGCCAAGTAGGGACCGGGGAGCTGTTTTTT. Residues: CASSQVGTGELFF.